The 28 T cell receptor beta chains reported below all come from one sample, sequenced in a study of OX40 agonist ivuxolimab in advanced cancers. Generated by immunoSEQ multiplex PCR, the TCRdb table keeps only in-frame clones and is missing some. The sample has about 90,000 clones, under 95% seen once; the top ten hold roughly 9.3%. The input for sequencing was CD4+ or CD8+ T cells sorted from blood, taken in a trial of the OX40 agonist ivuxolimab. These receptors were collected from an adult with an advanced solid tumor such as melanoma, head and neck, liver or kidney cancer.

As for this clone: The junction differs from germline at one of its ends, possibly a read error. The sample carries other DNA sequences with the same CDR3. The chain employs TRBV9 and TRBJ1-1; D not resolved. The CDR3 covers 17 residues. Germline CDR1 and CDR2: SGDLS and YYNGEE. The CDR3, as DNA: TGTGCCAGCAGCGTAGATTCGGCCGCAGGATCGAACACCGAAGCTTTCTTT. Residues: CASSVDSAAGSNTEAFF.

This rearrangement joins TRBV7-9 to TRBJ2-7; 13 bases are shared with TRBD2. The germline CDR1 and CDR2 sequences are SEHNR and FQNEAQ (reference sequence). The CDR3 extends over 15 amino acids. V lost 4 bases to trimming and J lost 0 bases; unmatched junction nucleotides: 0. CDR3 amino acids: CASSWTSGSSYEQYF. Written as DNA, the CDR3 is TGTGCCAGCAGCTGGACTAGCGGGAGCTCCTACGAGCAGTACTTC.

J is TRBJ1-5 and V is TRBV4-1; a possible D gene is TRBD1 (5 bases). Germline V gene lookup returns CDR1 MGHRA and CDR2 YSYEKL. The ends were cut back, 0 bases at V and 6 bases at J, with 18 bases in the middle. The CDR3 is made up of 17 amino acids. The CDR3 reads CASSQEPLGPGIQPQHF. The CDR3 DNA reads as TGCGCCAGCAGCCAAGAGCCCCTGGGACCTGGGATTCAGCCCCAGCATTTT.

The sample holds a few counts of this clone. The chain recombines TRBV9 with TRBJ1-3; D perhaps matches TRBD1 (6 bases). Germline-derived CDR1 and CDR2 are SGDLS and YYNGEE. The CDR3 has 15 amino acids. V lost 4 bases to trimming and J lost 6 bases, with 17 bases between them. For the CDR3, the DNA is TGTGCCAGCAGCATTTGGGGGGCAGGGGAAAACACCATATATTTT. Encoded protein: CASSIWGAGENTIYF.

The chain links TRBV11-2 to TRBJ2-2; D is unresolved. Trimming took 2 bases from V and 6 from J, leaving 13 bases between them. Per the germline V gene, CDR1 is SGHAT and CDR2 is FQNNGV. The CDR3 spans 15 residues. This chain's CDR3 is CASSLSSVFPGELFF. The CDR3 coding sequence is TGTGCCAGCAGCTTATCGTCAGTTTTTCCCGGGGAGCTGTTTTTT.

This chain uses TRBV10-1 with TRBJ2-1, with D unclear. The CDR3 is 12 amino acids. Germline V gene sequence: CDR1 WNHNN, CDR2 SYGVQD (reference sequence). Trimming took off 5 bases at V and 5 bases at J, with 7 bases between the two ends. The CDR3 coding sequence is TGCGCCAGCAGTCTTGACAACAATGAGCAGTTCTTC. Its protein is CASSLDNNEQFF.

V and J are TRBV9 and TRBJ2-5; perhaps TRBD2 as D (5 bases). Germline CDR1 SGDLS, CDR2 YYNGEE. CDR3 length equals 15 residues. V was pared by 0 bases and J by 4 bases, with 13 bases between. This CDR3 reads CASSVEEEVGETQYF. The CDR3 DNA follows: TGTGCCAGCAGCGTAGAGGAGGAGGTTGGAGAGACCCAGTACTTC.

The chain combines TRBV27 with TRBJ2-3; TRBD1 agrees at 8 bases. Trimming at V came to 8 bases and at J to 5 bases, leaving 6 bases not matched to a gene. This CDR3 is 13 amino acids long. Germline V gene data show CDR1 as MNHEY and CDR2 as SMNVEV (reference sequence). The chain's CDR3 is CASGYTGGDTQYF. The CDR3 nucleotides read TGTGCCAGCGGGTATACAGGGGGAGATACGCAGTATTTT.

The chain recombines TRBV7-9 with TRBJ2-7; 8 bases are a match to TRBD2. The CDR3 is 15 residues long. CDR1 SEHNR and CDR2 FQNEAQ come from the germline V gene (reference sequence). J lost 5 bases, V lost 2 bases, and 8 bases had no gene match. The CDR3 is CASSLSARGGDEQYF. The DNA of the CDR3 is TGTGCCAGCAGCTTATCTGCCCGGGGGGGGGACGAGCAGTACTTC.

This chain links TRBV5-6 with TRBJ2-7, with TRBD2 matching over 10 bases. Germline lookup yields CDR1 SGHDT and CDR2 YYEEEE. The CDR3 contains 15 residues. Trimming at V came to 2 bases and at J to 2 bases, leaving 4 bases not matched to a gene. The CDR3 loop is CASSFSGRFPYEQYF. The CDR3, as DNA: TGTGCCAGCAGCTTTAGCGGGAGGTTCCCCTACGAGCAGTACTTC.

The rearrangement uses TRBV20-1 and TRBJ1-4; no definite D call. Deletions cut 5 bases from V and 4 bases from J, with 5 bases between. Germline V lookup: CDR1 DFQATT, CDR2 SNEGSKA (reference sequence). The CDR3 sequence is 11 residues long. CDR3 DNA sequence: TGCAGTGCTCGGAGTAATGAAAAACTGTTTTTT. This gives the protein CSARSNEKLFF.

The chain employs TRBV6-5 and TRBJ1-1; D perhaps matches TRBD1 (5 bases). The germline V gene has CDR1 MNHEY and CDR2 SVGAGI. Trimming stripped 2 bases from V and 2 bases from J, with 9 bases between. The CDR3 totals 14 residues. CDR3 DNA sequence: TGTGCCAGCAGTTACGGGGACCGAAACACTGAAGCTTTCTTT. It is translated as CASSYGDRNTEAFF.

This chain links TRBV19 with TRBJ1-5, with 11 bases fitting TRBD1. CDR1 LNHDA and CDR2 SQIVND come from the germline V gene (reference sequence). Trimming removed 7 bases from V and 7 bases from J; junction bases left unmatched: 9. The CDR3 extends over 15 amino acids. CDR3: CASTIGTGGRQPQHF. The CDR3 bases are TGTGCCAGTACCATAGGGACAGGGGGGAGGCAGCCCCAGCATTTT.

This chain uses TRBV27 with TRBJ2-1, with 12 bases lining up with TRBD2. V lost 6 bases, J lost 3 bases, and 3 bases stayed unmatched. This CDR3 has 15 residues. Germline lookup yields CDR1 MNHEY and CDR2 SMNVEV (reference sequence). The CDR3 spells CASSRGLAGYNEQFF. As DNA, the CDR3 is TGTGCCAGCAGCCGGGGACTAGCGGGCTACAATGAGCAGTTCTTC.

The CDR3 sequence is CASSLGTGIDEQYF. The CDR3 DNA sequence: TGTGCCAGCAGTTTAGGGACAGGGATCGACGAGCAGTACTTC. J is TRBJ2-7 and V is TRBV27, with 9 nucleotides matching TRBD1. The junction had 4 bases not matched to a gene; V was cut back by 2 bases and J by 5 bases. Germline V CDR1 and CDR2: MNHEY, SMNVEV (reference sequence). The CDR3 totals 14 residues.

This clone was recorded once. The rearrangement links TRBV19 to TRBJ2-7; TRBD2 matches at 13 bases. This CDR3 spans 16 amino acids. Germline-derived CDR1 and CDR2 are LNHDA and SQIVND (reference sequence). After removal of 7 bases from V and 2 bases from J, the junction contained 8 bases not matched to a gene. The CDR3 is CASKGTSGTLPYEQYF. The CDR3 DNA is TGTGCCAGTAAGGGGACTAGCGGGACCCTCCCCTACGAGCAGTACTTC.

A single count supports this clone. V usage is TRBV28 and J usage is TRBJ1-2; tentatively, D is TRBD1 (5 bases). There are 14 residues in the CDR3. The V gene's germline CDR1 is MDHEN and CDR2 SYDVKM. The ends were cut back, 7 bases at V and 6 bases at J, with 18 bases in the middle. CDR3 sequence (DNA): TGTGCCAGCAACCCTGCGGGGGGTAGTCATGGCTACACCTTC. Translating gives CASNPAGGSHGYTF.

This clone has just one count. The CDR3 sequence: CASTLSGFGEQFF. The CDR3 DNA reads TGTGCCAGCACCCTATCTGGGTTTGGTGAGCAGTTCTTC. The chain employs TRBV7-8 and TRBJ2-1; D uncertain. V was cut by 7 bases and J by 9 bases, with 16 bases left in between. Germline V gene sequence: CDR1 SGHVS, CDR2 FQNEAQ. The CDR3 sequence is 13 residues long.

The table lists this clone with a count of one. The V and J genes are TRBV2 and TRBJ2-7; TRBD1 matches 10 bases. CDR1 and CDR2 (germline): SNHLY, FYNNEI. J gave up 0 bases and V 6 bases, and 14 bases lay outside the gene matches. The CDR3 spans 18 residues. CDR3 bases: TGTGCCAGCAGAGCGGGACAGGGGATGATAGCGGTCTCCTACGAGCAGTACTTC. It translates to CASRAGQGMIAVSYEQYF.

This clone was detected many times. The V call is TRBV9, the J call TRBJ2-1; no reliable D call. The V end was cut by 4 bases, the J end by 16 bases, with 21 bases between. The CDR3 has 13 amino acids. Germline V CDR1 and CDR2: SGDLS, YYNGEE. CDR3 region: CASSTPGEASIFF. The DNA for the CDR3 is TGTGCCAGCAGCACCCCTGGGGAAGCGTCAATATTCTTC.

This clone has a single count. The rearrangement joins TRBV7-9 to TRBJ2-3; 12 bases map to TRBD2. The CDR3 length is 16 residues. The V and J ends lost 3 bases and 2 bases, in that order; junction bases with no gene match: 3. The germline gives CDR1 SEHNR, CDR2 FQNEAQ (reference sequence). The CDR3 is CASSFGLAGNTDTQYF. The CDR3 coding sequence is TGTGCCAGCAGCTTCGGACTAGCGGGAAACACAGATACGCAGTATTTT.

This clone was counted a few times. V and J are TRBV5-1 and TRBJ2-2; TRBD2 aligns across 7 bases. Trimming took 3 bases from V and 0 from J; bases not matched to a gene: 5. The CDR3 length is 16 residues. Looked up from germline, CDR1 is SGHRS and CDR2 is YFSETQ. The CDR3 nucleotides are TGCGCCAGCAGCTGGGGGGGAGAACCGAACACCGGGGAGCTGTTTTTT. This codes for CASSWGGEPNTGELFF.

The chain is built from TRBV2 and TRBJ2-2; possible D gene TRBD1, 5 bases. In germline, CDR1 is SNHLY, CDR2 FYNNEI. V was clipped by 3 bases and J by 2 bases, with 10 bases between them. CDR3 length equals 15 residues. In DNA, the CDR3 is TGTGCCAGCAGTGAGTGGACAAGAAACACCGGGGAGCTGTTTTTT. Translated: CASSEWTRNTGELFF.

The genes are TRBV30 and TRBJ2-5; TRBD2 is a possible D gene (6 bases). Germline values: CDR1 GTSNPN, CDR2 SVGIG (reference sequence). There are 13 residues in the CDR3. Trimming removed 5 bases from V and 8 bases from J, with 18 bases in between. CDR3 coding DNA: TGTGCCTGGGAGAGGCCTCGGCGGGAAACCCAGTACTTC. Translated, it gives CAWERPRRETQYF.

V gene TRBV2 combines with J gene TRBJ1-2; the D gene is possibly TRBD1 (5 bases). The V gene lost 5 bases and the J gene lost 4 bases, with 14 bases spanning the gap. CDR3 length: 14 residues. CDR1 is SNHLY, CDR2 FYNNEI, per germline. CDR3 DNA: TGTGCCAGCAGTTTTACGACAGCCACCTATGGCTACACCTTC. Protein: CASSFTTATYGYTF.

This chain joins TRBV11-2 and TRBJ2-1; the match to TRBD2 covers 12 bases. Germline V gene data show CDR1 as SGHAT and CDR2 as FQNNGV. This CDR3 is built from 16 residues. J was trimmed by 8 bases and V by 1 base; bases with no gene match: 6. Here the CDR3 reads CASSLVRLAGEDEQFF. DNA of the CDR3: TGTGCCAGCAGCTTAGTTCGACTAGCGGGAGAGGATGAGCAGTTCTTC.

This chain connects TRBV19 to TRBJ2-6; 7 nucleotides match TRBD2. The V segment lost 5 bases and the J segment 0 bases; nucleotides outside the gene matches: 7. The CDR3 is 17 residues long. Per the germline V gene, CDR1 is LNHDA and CDR2 is SQIVND (reference sequence). CDR3 nucleotides: TGTGCCAGTAGTCGGTCTGGGGGGGACTCTGGGGCCAACGTCCTGACTTTC. Residues: CASSRSGGDSGANVLTF.

V gene TRBV9 combines with J gene TRBJ1-6; a weak D match, TRBD1 (5 bases). The CDR3 has 15 residues. CDR1 SGDLS and CDR2 YYNGEE come from the germline V gene. Between the trimmed V and J ends, which lost 0 bases and 7 bases, there was a span of 11 bases. The CDR3 region is CASSVEGRPNSPLHF. CDR3 in DNA: TGTGCCAGCAGCGTAGAGGGACGGCCGAATTCACCCCTCCACTTT. Full variable domain (rest looked up from reference TRBV9 and TRBJ1-6): DSGVTQTPKHLITATGQRVTLRCSPRSGDLSVYWYQQSLDQGLQFLIQYYNGEERAKGNILERFSAQQFPDLHSELNLSSLELGDSALYFCASSVEGRPNSPLHFGNGTRLTVT.